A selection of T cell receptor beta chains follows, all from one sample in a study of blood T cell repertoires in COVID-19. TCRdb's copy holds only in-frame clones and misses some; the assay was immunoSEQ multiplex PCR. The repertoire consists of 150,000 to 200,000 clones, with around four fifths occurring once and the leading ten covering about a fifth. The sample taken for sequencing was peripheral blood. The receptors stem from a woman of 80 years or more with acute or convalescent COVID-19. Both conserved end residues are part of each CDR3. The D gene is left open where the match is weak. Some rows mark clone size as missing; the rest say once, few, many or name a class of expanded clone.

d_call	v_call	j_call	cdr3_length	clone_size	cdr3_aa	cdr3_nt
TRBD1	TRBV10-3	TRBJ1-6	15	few	CAISEPTGVGSPLHF	TGTGCCATCAGTGAGCCGACAGGGGTTGGTTCACCCCTCCACTTT
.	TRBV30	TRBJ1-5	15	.	CAWNPDGGAHQPQHF	TGTGCCTGGAACCCCGACGGGGGAGCGCATCAGCCCCAGCATTTT
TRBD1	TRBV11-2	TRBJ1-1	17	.	CASSGRGAGTGNTEAFF	TGTGCCAGCAGCGGTCGGGGCGCCGGGACAGGGAACACTGAAGCTTTCTTT
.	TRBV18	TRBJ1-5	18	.	CASSPRQRGEYSNQPQHF	TGTGCCAGCTCACCACGTCAAAGGGGCGAGTATAGCAATCAGCCCCAGCATTTT
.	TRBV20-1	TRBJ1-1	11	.	CSAAVGTEAFF	TGCAGTGCTGCGGTGGGCACTGAAGCTTTCTTT
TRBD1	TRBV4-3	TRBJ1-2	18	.	CASSQDPGQGVGGYGYTF	TGCGCCAGCAGCCAGGACCCGGGACAGGGGGTTGGTGGCTATGGCTACACCTTC
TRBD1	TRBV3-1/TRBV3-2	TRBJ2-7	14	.	CASSQTGAVHEQYF	TGTGCCAGCAGCCAAACAGGGGCAGTGCACGAGCAGTACTTC
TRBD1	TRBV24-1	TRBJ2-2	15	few	CATRDGTANTGELFF	TGTGCCACCAGAGACGGGACAGCGAACACCGGGGAGCTGTTTTTT
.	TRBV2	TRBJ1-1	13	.	CASKPQVNTEAFF	TGTGCCAGTAAACCACAGGTGAACACTGAAGCTTTCTTT
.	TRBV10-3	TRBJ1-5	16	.	CAISESTGWGNQPQHF	TGTGCCATCAGTGAGTCGACAGGATGGGGCAATCAGCCCCAGCATTTT
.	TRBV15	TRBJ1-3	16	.	CATSRGGASSGNTIYF	TGTGCCACCAGCAGAGGCGGTGCAAGCTCTGGAAACACCATATATTTT
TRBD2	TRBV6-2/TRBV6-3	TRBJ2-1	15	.	CASSPSSGSRSEQFF	TGTGCCAGCAGTCCCTCTAGCGGGAGTAGGAGTGAGCAGTTCTTC
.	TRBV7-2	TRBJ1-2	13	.	CASSYSGSYGYTF	TGTGCCAGCAGCTATTCGGGATCTTATGGCTACACCTTC
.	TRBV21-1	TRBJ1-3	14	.	CASSRGFSGNTIYF	TGTGCCAGCAGCCGGGGTTTCTCTGGAAACACCATATATTTT
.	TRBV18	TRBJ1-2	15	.	CASSPGNRVDYGYTF	TGTGCCAGCTCACCGGGGAACAGGGTGGACTATGGCTACACCTTC